The entry below describes one T cell receptor (beta chain). The sample comes from a study of blood T cell repertoires in COVID-19. Source study methods: Amplification from reference gene primers served as the basis for estimated nucleated cell counts. Produced via immunoSEQ multiplex PCR; TCRdb's table is partial and in-frame only. V, J and clone size are taken as reported in that table, and D and trimming were inferred from the DNA itself. Among 130,000 or so clones listed, 86% were seen once. The source of this sequence is a man aged 40-49 years with acute or convalescent COVID-19. The sequencing sample was made of peripheral blood.

CDR3 sequence: CASSYSWETEAFF. The CDR3 nucleotides read TGTGCCAGCAGTTACTCGTGGGAGACTGAAGCTTTCTTT. This chain connects TRBV6-5 to TRBJ1-1, with D unresolved. The germline CDR1 and CDR2 sequences are MNHEY and SVGAGI. V shed 0 bases and J shed 5 bases, with 7 bases lying between them. The CDR3 has 13 amino acids.